This entry describes one T cell receptor (beta chain). Its target is unknown. Everyone who donated was a healthy bone marrow donor. This sample is drawn from a study of cytomegalovirus exposure and HLA in healthy donors. Study context: Clustering assigned around 77% of the approximately 390 genotyped donors to the Caucasian-associated ancestry cluster. Overall study findings and caveats: Reports indicate that TCR beta sequences accurately predicted the HLA-A and HLA-B alleles of most subjects.

The CDR3 extends over 13 amino acids. V was cut by 1 base and J by 4 bases, with 5 bases left in between. Germline CDR1 and CDR2: SGHRS and YFSETQ. 13 Jbeta primers and 60 Vbeta primers were used for the PCR. Here immunoSEQ multiplex PCR was the method, and the copy in TCRdb shows in-frame clones only, minus some. The data hold 95,000 to 150,000 clones, with 70% to 85% observed a single time. The specimen was PBMCs. The chain uses TRBV5-1 and TRBJ2-2; D uncertain. This TCR derives from a human donor in good health. Here the CDR3 reads CASSLSPTGELFF. The CDR3, as DNA: TGCGCCAGCAGCTTGAGCCCCACCGGGGAGCTGTTTTTT. The full variable domain, in which reference TRBV5-1 and TRBJ2-2 provide the parts outside the CDR3, is KAGVTQTPRYLIKTRGQQVTLSCSPISGHRSVSWYQQTPGQGLQFLFEYFSETQRNKGNFPGRFSGRQFSNSRSEMNVSTLELGDSALYLCASSLSPTGELFFGEGSRLTVL.